The clone carrying this T cell receptor beta chain occurred once. The data were obtained in a study of blood T cell repertoires in COVID-19. As for the study in general: From T cells, B-cell-depleted T cells, or PBMCs came the material, which was cDNA or gDNA.

How the authors handled the data: How many nucleated cells were present was estimated from reference gene primer amplification. Assay: immunoSEQ multiplex PCR; the TCRdb copy retains only in-frame clones and omits some. Clonal size and the V and J genes are those of that table, whereas D and trimming came from the DNA. The sample has approximately 260,000 clones; approximately 83% are singletons. The germline V gene has CDR1 SGHTA and CDR2 FQGNSA. J lost 5 bases, V lost 4 bases, and 13 bases had no gene match. The CDR3 is made up of 18 amino acids. This sequence joins TRBV7-2 and TRBJ2-3; 12 bases match TRBD2. The sequencing sample was made of peripheral blood. The TCR was taken from a woman in her 70s with acute or convalescent COVID-19. The CDR3 loop is CASSSRGRLAGALDTQYF. The CDR3 nucleotides read TGTGCCAGCAGCTCACGGGGAAGACTAGCGGGGGCCCTAGATACGCAGTATTTT.